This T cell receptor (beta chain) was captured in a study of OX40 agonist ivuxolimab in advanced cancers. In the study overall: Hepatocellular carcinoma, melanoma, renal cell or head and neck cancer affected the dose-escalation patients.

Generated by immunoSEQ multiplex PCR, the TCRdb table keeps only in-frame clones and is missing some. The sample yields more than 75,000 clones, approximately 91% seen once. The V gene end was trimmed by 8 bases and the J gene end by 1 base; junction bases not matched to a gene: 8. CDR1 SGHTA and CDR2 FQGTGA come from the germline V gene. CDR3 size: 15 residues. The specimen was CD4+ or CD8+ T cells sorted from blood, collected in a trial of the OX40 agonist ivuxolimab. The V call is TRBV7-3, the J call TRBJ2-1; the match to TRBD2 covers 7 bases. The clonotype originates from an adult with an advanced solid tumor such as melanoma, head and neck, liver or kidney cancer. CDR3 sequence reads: CASARDYTSYNEQFF. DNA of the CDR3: TGTGCCAGCGCCAGGGACTACACTTCCTACAATGAGCAGTTCTTC.